This T cell receptor beta chain emerged from a study of CD8+ T cells in alopecia areata. Study as a whole: After 6 to 18 months of tofacitinib, follow-up continued 6 months off drug.

The study, taken as a whole, reports: Researchers report lesional scalp, most notably alopecia totalis/universalis, outstripped normal scalp in clonality. A single nonresponder leaves the baseline CD8+ expansion link to response uncertain.

Treatment in this sample: oral pan-JAK inhibitor, 5-10 mg twice daily. Specimens obtained from alopecia areata patients comprised lesional scalp punch biopsies and peripheral blood. Turning to this clone: What it binds is not known.

Following extraction, RNA underwent reverse transcription to cDNA, which served as the sequencing template. The protocol was immunoSEQ multiplex PCR, while the TCRdb copy is restricted to in-frame clones and leaves out a portion. The repertoire holds about 42,000 clones, with 50% to 70% as singletons. The CDR3 spans 13 residues. The germline CDR1 and CDR2 sequences are GTSNPN and SVGIG (reference sequence). Trimming stripped 1 base from V and 0 bases from J, with 6 bases between. The TCR sequence derives from a human donor with alopecia areata. Here the sequenced sample was CD8+ T cells sorted from blood, taken at week 4, from a patient treated with tofacitinib. The chain links TRBV30 to TRBJ1-1; no clear D gene. CDR3 nucleotide sequence: TGTGCCTGGAGTGCTAACCTGAACACTGAAGCTTTCTTT. It is translated as CAWSANLNTEAFF.